This TCR beta chain came from a study of T cell repertoires in cytomegalovirus infection. About the study: Use of recently identified HLA-C-restricted and well-studied HLA-B-restricted CMV epitopes was part of the study. It can be stated that public TCR beta signatures indicated CMV infection as well as a matching HLA type. Study observations and caveats: Cumulated frequencies of public TCR beta families served to identify carriers of CMV plus the relevant HLA. HLA-C-restricted CMV-specific TCR beta clonotypes were dominant in the ex vivo response.

Trimming cost V 0 bases and J 0 bases; bases outside gene matches: 9. CDR1 is SNHLY and CDR2 is FYNNEI in the germline V gene. This CDR3 has 19 amino acids. Using its own MiXCR run on the reads, TCRdb lists one record per CDR3 protein. Here the sample spans under 450,000 distinct CDR3 sequences, 34% being singletons. As regards this clonotype: Antigen: not known.

The sequence was obtained from a human donor in good health (CMV status not recorded). Some clones in this sample may be carry-over from other donors' samples. The V call is TRBV2, the J call TRBJ2-3; TRBD2 matches 10 bases. The source material was cultured PBMCs, sampled from culture after CMV antigen stimulation. In DNA form, the CDR3 reads TGTGCCAGCAGTGAAGCGGGACTAGCGACTCTGAGGAGCACAGATACGCAGTATTTT. The encoded protein is CASSEAGLATLRSTDTQYF.